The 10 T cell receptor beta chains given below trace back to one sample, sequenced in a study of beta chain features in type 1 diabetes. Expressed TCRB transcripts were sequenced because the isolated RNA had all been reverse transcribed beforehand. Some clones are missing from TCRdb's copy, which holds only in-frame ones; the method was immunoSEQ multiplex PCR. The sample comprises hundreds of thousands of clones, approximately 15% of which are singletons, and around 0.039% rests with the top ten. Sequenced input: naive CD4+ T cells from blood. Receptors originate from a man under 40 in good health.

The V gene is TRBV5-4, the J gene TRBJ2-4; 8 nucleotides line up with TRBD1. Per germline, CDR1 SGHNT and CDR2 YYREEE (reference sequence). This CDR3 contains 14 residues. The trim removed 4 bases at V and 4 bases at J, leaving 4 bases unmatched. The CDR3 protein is CASSGQGSKNIQYF. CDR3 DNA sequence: TGTGCCAGCAGCGGACAGGGTTCTAAAAACATTCAGTACTTC.

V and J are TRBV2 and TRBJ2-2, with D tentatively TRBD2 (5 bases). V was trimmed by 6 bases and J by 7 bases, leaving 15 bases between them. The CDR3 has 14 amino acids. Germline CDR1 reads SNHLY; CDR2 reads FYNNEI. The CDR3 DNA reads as TGTGCCAGCAGGAGGAGGACCACTGGCGGGGAGCTGTTTTTT. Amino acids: CASRRRTTGGELFF.

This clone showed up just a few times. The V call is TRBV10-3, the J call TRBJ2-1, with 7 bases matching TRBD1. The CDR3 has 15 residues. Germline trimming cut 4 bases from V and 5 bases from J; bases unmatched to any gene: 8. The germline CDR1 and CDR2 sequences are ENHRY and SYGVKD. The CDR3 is CAISGWDSGNNEQFF. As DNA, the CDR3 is TGTGCCATCAGTGGATGGGACAGTGGGAACAATGAGCAGTTCTTC.

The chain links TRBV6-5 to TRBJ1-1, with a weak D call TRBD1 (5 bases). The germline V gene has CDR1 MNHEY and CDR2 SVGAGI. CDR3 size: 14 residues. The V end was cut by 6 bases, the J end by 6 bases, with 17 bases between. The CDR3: CASRQGILQAEAFF. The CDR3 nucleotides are TGTGCCAGCAGGCAGGGAATACTTCAAGCTGAAGCTTTCTTT.

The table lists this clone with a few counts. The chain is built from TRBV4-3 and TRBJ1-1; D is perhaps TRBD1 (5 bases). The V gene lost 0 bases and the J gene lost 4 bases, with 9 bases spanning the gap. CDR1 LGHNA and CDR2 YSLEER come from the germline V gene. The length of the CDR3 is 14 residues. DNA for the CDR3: TGCGCCAGCAGCCAAGAGGGGGGGGTCACTGAAGCTTTCTTT. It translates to CASSQEGGVTEAFF.

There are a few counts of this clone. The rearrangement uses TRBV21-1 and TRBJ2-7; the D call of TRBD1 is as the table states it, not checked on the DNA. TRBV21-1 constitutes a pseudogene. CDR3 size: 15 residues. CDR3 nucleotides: TGTGCCAGCAGCAAAGTGTGGACAGGGACTCGCGAGCAGTACTTC. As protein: CASSKVWTGTREQYF.

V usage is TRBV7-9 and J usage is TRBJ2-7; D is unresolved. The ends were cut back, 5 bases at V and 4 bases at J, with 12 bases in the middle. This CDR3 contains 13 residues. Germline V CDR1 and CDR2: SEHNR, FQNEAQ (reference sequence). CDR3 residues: CASSGSRIYEQYV. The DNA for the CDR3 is TGTGCCAGCAGCGGGTCCCGCATATACGAGCAGTACGTC.

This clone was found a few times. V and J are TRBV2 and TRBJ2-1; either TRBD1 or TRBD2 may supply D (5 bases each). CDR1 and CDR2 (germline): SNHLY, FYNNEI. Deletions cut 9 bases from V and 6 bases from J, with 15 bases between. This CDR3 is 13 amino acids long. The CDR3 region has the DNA TGTGCCAGGAAGAGAACCGGGGCCAATGAGCAGTTCTTC. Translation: CARKRTGANEQFF.

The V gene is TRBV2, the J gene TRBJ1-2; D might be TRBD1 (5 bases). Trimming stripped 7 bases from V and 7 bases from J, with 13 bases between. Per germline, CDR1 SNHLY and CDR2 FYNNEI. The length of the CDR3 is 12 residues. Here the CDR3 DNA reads TGTGCCAGCACCGAGAGGCAGGGTGGCTACACCTTC. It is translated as CASTERQGGYTF.

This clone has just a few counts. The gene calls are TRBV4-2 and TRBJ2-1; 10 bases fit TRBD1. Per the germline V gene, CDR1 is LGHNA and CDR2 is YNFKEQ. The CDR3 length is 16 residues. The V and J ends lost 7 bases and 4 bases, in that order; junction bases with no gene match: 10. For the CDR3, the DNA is TGTGCCAGCACCCTTTCGGGACAGGGGTCTTACAATGAGCAGTTCTTC. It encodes CASTLSGQGSYNEQFF.